Described below is a single T cell receptor (beta chain) sequence and its context. The specificity of this receptor is unknown. Nothing much larger sits one base from this clone, and base qualities are not available. Library generation was performed with the immunoSEQ multiplex PCR assay. Deep sequencing of rearranged TCR beta loci, alongside multiparametric flow cytometry, was used to profile T cell repertoires. TCRdb re-hosts the immuneACCESS table, in-frame sequences only. Its copies lack some clones; in the studies checked, an unresolved V gene accounts for under half of them, and the cause for the rest is not known. For this sample there are roughly 45,000 clones; roughly 85% appear just once. The ten largest account for over 2% of the sample. The data belong to a study of lymphopenia after photon versus proton radiotherapy (dated by TCRdb to the late 2010s). About the full investigation: The immunological effects of photon versus proton radiation therapy were compared in patients with gastrointestinal tumors who developed high-grade lymphopenia. The goal of the study was to characterize the differences between the two radiation modalities in how they affect the immune system. The cohort included roughly 18 patients with gastrointestinal tumors who developed lymphopenia after receiving either photon or proton therapy.

Results the study describes overall, beyond this receptor: During treatment, patients who received photon therapy lost naive T cells and TCR diversity and gained effector/memory populations, whereas patients who received proton therapy remained relatively stable. Once the lymphocyte count had reached its nadir, the repertoires of photon-treated patients showed oligoclonal expansion, particularly of CD8+ Temra cells, and this expansion drove the decline in diversity. The survival association was examined only in patients who died, and the authors described better survival with proton therapy as a possibility, not as a demonstrated result. Across the cohort, among patients who died, a greater drop in TCR diversity after the nadir was inversely correlated with overall survival time.

V loses 5 bases of germline sequence and J loses 1 base, and the interval between the two ends is 11 bases. The CDR3 runs 14 amino acids, cysteine and phenylalanine included. Only CDR3 DNA remains: 42 bases, in frame from the first base. Taken from the germline V gene, the CDR1 and CDR2 loops are KGHSH and LQKENI. Sequencing used peripheral blood, obtained from a patient treated with photon-based radiotherapy. The sequence was collected from a man aged 40-49 years with gastric cancer. The receptor chain draws on TRBV18 and TRBJ2-5; the D gene cannot be resolved beyond TRBD1 or TRBD2, each matching 6 bases. The CDR3 here reads CASSAGQSQETQYF. The DNA reads TGTGCCAGCTCAGCGGGACAATCCCAAGAGACCCAGTACTTC.